This T cell receptor beta chain is from a study of OX40 agonist ivuxolimab in advanced cancers. This clone was observed once. This table comes from immunoSEQ multiplex PCR, and its TCRdb copy is limited to in-frame clones, with some not included. In the table there are 35,000 to 50,000 clones, around 89% of which are singletons. V shed 6 bases and J shed 6 bases, with 11 bases lying between them. The CDR3 sequence is 12 residues long. Germline loops: CDR1 MNHEY, CDR2 SVGAGI. This chain connects TRBV6-5 to TRBJ1-1; the D is unclear. The origin of this receptor is an adult with an advanced solid tumor such as melanoma, head and neck, liver or kidney cancer. The sequenced sample was CD4+ or CD8+ T cells sorted from blood, obtained in a trial of the OX40 agonist ivuxolimab. In DNA, the CDR3 is TGTGCCAGCAGACGGCACAAGGCTGAAGCTTTCTTT. It is translated as CASRRHKAEAFF.